Sequencing of this T cell receptor beta chain was carried out in a study of OX40 agonist ivuxolimab in advanced cancers. At the level of the study: Patients were 82.7% male with ages roughly 20 to 85, mean around 58.

Details on this clone: Its ends do not fully match the called genes, so a read error is possible.

Libraries were prepared by immunoSEQ multiplex PCR; TCRdb keeps only in-frame clonotypes and omits some of them. The sample includes tens of thousands of clones, more than 70% seen only once; the top ten take roughly 25%. There are 13 residues in the CDR3. Germline V CDR1 and CDR2: SGHRS, YFSETQ. The source was CD4+ or CD8+ T cells sorted from blood, collected in a trial of the OX40 agonist ivuxolimab. The J gene is TRBJ2-4, the V gene TRBV5-1, with a possible D match to TRBD1 (6 bases). The clonotype was recovered from an adult with an advanced solid tumor such as melanoma, head and neck, liver or kidney cancer. The CDR3 is CTSSPGVKNIQYF. CDR3 bases: TGCACCAGCAGTCCAGGGGTGAAAAACATTCAGTACTTC.